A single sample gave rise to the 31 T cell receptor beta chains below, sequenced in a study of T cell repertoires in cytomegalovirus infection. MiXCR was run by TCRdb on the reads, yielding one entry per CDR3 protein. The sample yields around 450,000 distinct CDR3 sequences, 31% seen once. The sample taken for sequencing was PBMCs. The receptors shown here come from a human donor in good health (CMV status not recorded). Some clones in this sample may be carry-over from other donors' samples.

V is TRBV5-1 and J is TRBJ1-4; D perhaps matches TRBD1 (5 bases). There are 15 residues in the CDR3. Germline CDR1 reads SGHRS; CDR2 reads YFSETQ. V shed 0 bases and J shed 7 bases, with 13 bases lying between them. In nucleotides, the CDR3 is TGCGCCAGCAGCTTGGCCCAGGGATACGGTGAAAAACTGTTTTTT. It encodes CASSLAQGYGEKLFF.

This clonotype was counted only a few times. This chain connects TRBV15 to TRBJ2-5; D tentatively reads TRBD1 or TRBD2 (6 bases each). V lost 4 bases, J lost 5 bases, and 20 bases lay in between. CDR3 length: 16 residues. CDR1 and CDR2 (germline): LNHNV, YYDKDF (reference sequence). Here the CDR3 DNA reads TGTGCCACCAGCACAGATGTGAGGGGGGCGGAGGAGACCCAGTACTTC. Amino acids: CATSTDVRGAEETQYF.

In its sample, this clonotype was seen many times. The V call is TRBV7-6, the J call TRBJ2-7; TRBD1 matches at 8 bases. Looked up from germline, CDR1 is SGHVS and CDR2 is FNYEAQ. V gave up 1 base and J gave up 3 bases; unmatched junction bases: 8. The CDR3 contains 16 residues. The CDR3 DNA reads TGTGCCAGCAGCTTAGGGCCCGCCGGGACAGGCTACGAGCAGTACTTC. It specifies CASSLGPAGTGYEQYF. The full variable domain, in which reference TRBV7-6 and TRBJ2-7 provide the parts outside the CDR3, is GAGVSQSPRYKVTKRGQDVALRCDPISGHVSLYWYRQALGQGPEFLTYFNYEAQQDKSGLPNDRFSAERPEGSISTLTIQRTEQRDSAMYRCASSLGPAGTGYEQYFGPGTRLTVT.

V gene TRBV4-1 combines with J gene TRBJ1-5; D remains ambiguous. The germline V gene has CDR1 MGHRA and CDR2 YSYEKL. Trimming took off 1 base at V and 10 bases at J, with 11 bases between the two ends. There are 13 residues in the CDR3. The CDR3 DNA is TGCGCCAGCAGCCAAGCTCTGACGCAACCCCAGCATTTT. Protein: CASSQALTQPQHF.

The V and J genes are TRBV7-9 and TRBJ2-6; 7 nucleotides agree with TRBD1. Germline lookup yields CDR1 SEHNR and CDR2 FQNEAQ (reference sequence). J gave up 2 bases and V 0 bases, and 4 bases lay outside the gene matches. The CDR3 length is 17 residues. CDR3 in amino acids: CASSLARQGAGANVLTF. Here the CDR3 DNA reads TGTGCCAGCAGCTTAGCGAGACAGGGAGCTGGGGCCAACGTCCTGACTTTC.

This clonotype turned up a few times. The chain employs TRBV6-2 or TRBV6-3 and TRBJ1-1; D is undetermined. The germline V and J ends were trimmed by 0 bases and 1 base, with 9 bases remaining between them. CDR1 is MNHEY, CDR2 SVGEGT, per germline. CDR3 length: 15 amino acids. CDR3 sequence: CASSYSPPKNTEAFF. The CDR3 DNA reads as TGTGCCAGCAGTTACTCCCCACCAAAGAACACTGAAGCTTTCTTT.

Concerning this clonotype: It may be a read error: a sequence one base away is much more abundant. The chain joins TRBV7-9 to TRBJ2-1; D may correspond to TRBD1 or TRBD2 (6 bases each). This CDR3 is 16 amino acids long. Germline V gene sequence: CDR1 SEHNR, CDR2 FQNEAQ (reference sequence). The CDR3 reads CASSWPKGGFNNEQLF. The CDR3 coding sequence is TGTGCCAGCAGCTGGCCCAAGGGGGGATTTAACAATGAGCAGTTATTC.

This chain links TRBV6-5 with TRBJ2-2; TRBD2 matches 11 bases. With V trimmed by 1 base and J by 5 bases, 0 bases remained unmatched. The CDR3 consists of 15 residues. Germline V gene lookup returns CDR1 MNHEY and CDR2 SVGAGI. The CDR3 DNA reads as TGTGCCAGCAGTTACTTAGCGGGGGGGACCGGGGAGCTGTTTTTT. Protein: CASSYLAGGTGELFF.

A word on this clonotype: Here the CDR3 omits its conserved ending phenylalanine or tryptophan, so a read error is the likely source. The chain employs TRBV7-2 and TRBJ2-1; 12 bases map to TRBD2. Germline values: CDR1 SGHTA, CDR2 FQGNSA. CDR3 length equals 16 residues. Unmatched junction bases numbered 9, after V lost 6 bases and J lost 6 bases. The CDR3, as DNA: TGTGCCAGCAGGTCGTTGACTAGCGGGGGAATCAATGAGCAGTTCTTA. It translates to CASRSLTSGGINEQFL.

CDR3 residues: CASSRTSGALYNEQFF. The CDR3 DNA follows: TGTGCCAGCAGCAGGACTAGCGGGGCCCTCTACAATGAGCAGTTCTTC. The chain is built from TRBV11-1 and TRBJ2-1; 12 nucleotides match TRBD2. Looked up from germline, CDR1 is SGHAT and CDR2 is FQDESV (reference sequence). The V and J ends lost 5 bases and 3 bases, in that order; junction bases with no gene match: 5. The CDR3 is 16 amino acids. The full variable domain, completed using reference TRBV11-1 and TRBJ2-1, is EAEVAQSPRYKITEKSQAVAFWCDPISGHATLYWYRQILGQGPELLVQFQDESVVDDSQLPKDRFSAERLKGVDSTLKIQPAELGDSAMYLCASSRTSGALYNEQFFGPGTRLTVL.

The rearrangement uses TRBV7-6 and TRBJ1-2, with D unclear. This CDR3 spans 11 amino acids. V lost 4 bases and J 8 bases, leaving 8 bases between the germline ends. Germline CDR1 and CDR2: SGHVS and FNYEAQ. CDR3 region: CASSSLGGYTF. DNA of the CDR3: TGTGCCAGCAGCTCCCTAGGAGGCTACACCTTC.

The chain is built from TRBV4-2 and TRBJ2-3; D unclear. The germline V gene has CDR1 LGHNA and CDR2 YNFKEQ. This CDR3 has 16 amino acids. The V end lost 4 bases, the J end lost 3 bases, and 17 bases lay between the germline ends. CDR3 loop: CASSRVSPEVTDTQYF. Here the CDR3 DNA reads TGTGCCAGCAGCCGAGTAAGTCCAGAAGTAACAGATACGCAGTATTTT.

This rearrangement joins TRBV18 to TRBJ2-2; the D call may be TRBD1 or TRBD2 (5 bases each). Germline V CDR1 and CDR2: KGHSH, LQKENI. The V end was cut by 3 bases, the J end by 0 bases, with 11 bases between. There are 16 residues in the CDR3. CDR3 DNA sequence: TGTGCCAGCTCACCGACCGGGACGCCGAACACCGGGGAGCTGTTTTTT. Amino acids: CASSPTGTPNTGELFF.

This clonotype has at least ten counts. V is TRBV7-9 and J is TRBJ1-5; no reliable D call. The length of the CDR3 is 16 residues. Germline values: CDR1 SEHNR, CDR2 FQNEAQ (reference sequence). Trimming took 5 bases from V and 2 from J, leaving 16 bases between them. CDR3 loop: CASSEGRVGGNQPQHF. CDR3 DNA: TGTGCCAGCAGCGAAGGGAGGGTGGGAGGCAATCAGCCCCAGCATTTT.

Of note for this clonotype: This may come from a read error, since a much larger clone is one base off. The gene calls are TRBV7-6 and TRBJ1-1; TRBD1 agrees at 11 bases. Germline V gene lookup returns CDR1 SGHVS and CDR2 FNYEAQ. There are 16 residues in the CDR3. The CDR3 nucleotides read TGTCCCAGCAGCTTAGCGGCTCCCGGGACAGGGGGAGAAGCTTTCTTT. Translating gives CPSSLAAPGTGGEAFF.

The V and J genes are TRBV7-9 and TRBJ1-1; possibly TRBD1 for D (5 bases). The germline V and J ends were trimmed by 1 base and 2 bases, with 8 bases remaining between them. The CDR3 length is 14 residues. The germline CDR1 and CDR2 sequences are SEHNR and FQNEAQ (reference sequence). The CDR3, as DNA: TGTGCCAGCAGCTTAGAGGACACTAACACTGAAGCTTTCTTT. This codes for CASSLEDTNTEAFF.

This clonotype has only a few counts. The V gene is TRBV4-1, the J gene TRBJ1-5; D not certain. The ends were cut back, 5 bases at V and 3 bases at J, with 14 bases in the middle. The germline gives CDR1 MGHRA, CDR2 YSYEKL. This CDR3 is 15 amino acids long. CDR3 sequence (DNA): TGCGCCAGCAGCTCCTCCAACGGATACAATCAGCCCCAGCATTTT. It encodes CASSSSNGYNQPQHF.

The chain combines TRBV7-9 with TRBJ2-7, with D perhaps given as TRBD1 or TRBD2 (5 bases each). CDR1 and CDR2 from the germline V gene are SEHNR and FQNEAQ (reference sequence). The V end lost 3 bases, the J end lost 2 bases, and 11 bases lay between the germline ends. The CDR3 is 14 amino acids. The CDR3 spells CASSLGTPPYEQYF. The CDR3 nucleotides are TGTGCCAGCAGCTTGGGGACGCCCCCCTACGAGCAGTACTTC.

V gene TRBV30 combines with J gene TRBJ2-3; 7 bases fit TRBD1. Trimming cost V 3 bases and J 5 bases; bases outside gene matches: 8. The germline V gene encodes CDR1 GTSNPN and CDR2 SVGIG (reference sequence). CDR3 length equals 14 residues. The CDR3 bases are TGTGCCTGGAGCAGAGGGGGCAGTGGAGATACGCAGTATTTT. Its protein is CAWSRGGSGDTQYF.

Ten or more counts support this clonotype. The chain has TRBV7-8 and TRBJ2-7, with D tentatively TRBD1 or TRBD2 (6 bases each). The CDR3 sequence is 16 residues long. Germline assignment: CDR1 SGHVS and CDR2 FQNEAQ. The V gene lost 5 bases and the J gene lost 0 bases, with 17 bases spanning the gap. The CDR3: CASSPGVRGPSYEQYF. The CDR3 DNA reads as TGTGCCAGCAGCCCGGGGGTCAGGGGTCCCTCCTACGAGCAGTACTTC.

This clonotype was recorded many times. The CDR3 bases are TGTGCCAGCAGCATGACAGGGTTTGGCATGGAATACGAGCAGTACTTC. Translating gives CASSMTGFGMEYEQYF. The V and J genes are TRBV6-1 and TRBJ2-7, with 7 bases that match TRBD1. V trimming: 6 bases; J trimming: 4 bases; junction bases outside the gene matches: 15. CDR3 length: 16 amino acids. The germline V gene encodes CDR1 MNHNS and CDR2 SASEGT.

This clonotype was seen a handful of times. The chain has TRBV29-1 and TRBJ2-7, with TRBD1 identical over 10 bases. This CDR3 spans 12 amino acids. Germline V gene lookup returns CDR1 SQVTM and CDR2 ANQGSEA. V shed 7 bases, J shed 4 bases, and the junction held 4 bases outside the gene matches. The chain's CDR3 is CSARTGGYEQYF. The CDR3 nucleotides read TGCAGCGCCAGGACAGGGGGGTACGAGCAGTACTTC.

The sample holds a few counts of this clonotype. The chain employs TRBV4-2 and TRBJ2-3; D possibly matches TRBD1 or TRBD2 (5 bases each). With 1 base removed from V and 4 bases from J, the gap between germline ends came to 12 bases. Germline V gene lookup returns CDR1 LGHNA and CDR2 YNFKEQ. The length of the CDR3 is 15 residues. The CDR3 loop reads CASSQAGPPADTQYF. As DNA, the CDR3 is TGTGCCAGCAGCCAAGCGGGACCGCCGGCAGATACGCAGTATTTT.

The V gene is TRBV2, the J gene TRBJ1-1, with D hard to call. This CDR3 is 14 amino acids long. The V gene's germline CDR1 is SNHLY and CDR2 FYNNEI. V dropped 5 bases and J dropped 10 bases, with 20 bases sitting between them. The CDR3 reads CASSSEVWGSGAFF. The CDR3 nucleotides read TGTGCCAGCAGTTCCGAGGTCTGGGGATCCGGAGCTTTCTTT. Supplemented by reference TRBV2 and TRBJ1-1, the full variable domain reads EPEVTQTPSHQVTQMGQEVILRCVPISNHLYFYWYRQILGQKVEFLVSFYNNEISEKSEIFDDQFSVERPDGSNFTLKIRSTKLEDSAMYFCASSSEVWGSGAFFGQGTRLTVV.

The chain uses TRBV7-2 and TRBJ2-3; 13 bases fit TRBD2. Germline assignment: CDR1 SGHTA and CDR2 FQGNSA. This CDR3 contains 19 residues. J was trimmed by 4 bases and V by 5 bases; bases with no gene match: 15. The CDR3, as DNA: TGTGCCAGCAGCCTAATTGGGACTAGCGGGGCCGGAGGGGCAGATACGCAGTATTTT. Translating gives CASSLIGTSGAGGADTQYF. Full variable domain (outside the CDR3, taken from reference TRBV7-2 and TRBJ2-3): GAGVSQSPSNKVTEKGKDVELRCDPISGHTALYWYRQSLGQGLEFLIYFQGNSAPDKSGLPSDRFSAERTGGSVSTLTIQRTQQEDSAVYLCASSLIGTSGAGGADTQYFGPGTRLTVL.

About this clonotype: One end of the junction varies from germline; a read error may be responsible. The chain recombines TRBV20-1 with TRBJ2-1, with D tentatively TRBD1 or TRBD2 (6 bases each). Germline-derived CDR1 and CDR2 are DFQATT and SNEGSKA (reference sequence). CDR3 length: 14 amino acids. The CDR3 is CIAQIGGREIEQFF. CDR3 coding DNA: TGCATTGCTCAGATCGGGGGCCGAGAGATTGAGCAGTTCTTC.

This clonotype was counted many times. The CDR3 sequence: CASSVGGGSSYNEQFF. CDR3 bases: TGCGCCAGCAGCGTGGGAGGGGGTAGCTCCTACAATGAGCAGTTCTTC. This sequence joins TRBV5-1 and TRBJ2-1; D is possibly TRBD2 (7 bases). Germline CDR1 SGHRS, CDR2 YFSETQ. Deletions cut 4 bases from V and 0 bases from J, with 14 bases between. The CDR3 length is 16 residues.

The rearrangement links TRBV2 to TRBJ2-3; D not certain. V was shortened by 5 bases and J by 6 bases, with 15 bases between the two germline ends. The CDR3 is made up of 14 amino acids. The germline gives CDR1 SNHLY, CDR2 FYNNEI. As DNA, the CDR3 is TGTGCCAGCAGTCCAGATCCCGCGGAGGATACGCAGTATTTT. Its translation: CASSPDPAEDTQYF.

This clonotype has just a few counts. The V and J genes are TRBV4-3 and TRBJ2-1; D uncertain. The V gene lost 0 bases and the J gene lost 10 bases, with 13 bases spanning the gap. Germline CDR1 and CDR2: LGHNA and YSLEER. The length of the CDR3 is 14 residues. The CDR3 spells CASSQDPRLREQFF. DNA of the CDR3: TGCGCCAGCAGCCAAGATCCGAGACTCAGGGAGCAGTTCTTC.

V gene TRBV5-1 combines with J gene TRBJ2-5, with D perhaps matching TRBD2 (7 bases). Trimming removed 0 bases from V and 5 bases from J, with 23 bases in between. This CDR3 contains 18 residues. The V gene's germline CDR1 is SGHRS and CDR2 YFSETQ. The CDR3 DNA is TGCGCCAGCAGCTTGGTTGCGGGGGCCTCGAGGGGCCTCGAGACCCAGTACTTC. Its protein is CASSLVAGASRGLETQYF.

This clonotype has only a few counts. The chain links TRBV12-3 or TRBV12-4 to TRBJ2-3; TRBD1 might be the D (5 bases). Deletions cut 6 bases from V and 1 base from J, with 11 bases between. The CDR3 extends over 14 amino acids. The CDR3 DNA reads TGTGCCAGCAGCACTTCCAGGGGCACAGATACGCAGTATTTT. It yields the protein CASSTSRGTDTQYF.